The clone carrying this T cell receptor (beta chain) was picked up many times. The antigen remains unidentified. The data were obtained in a study of T-cell memory formation after mild COVID-19. About the research overall: Largely donor-specific sequence clusters came from two donors.

Sample barcodes and UMIs were carried by the TCR alpha and TCR beta cDNA libraries that 5'RACE generated with constant-segment primers. Each CDR3 protein gets one entry after TCRdb re-called the 5' RACE reads with MiXCR. This repertoire shows tens of thousands of distinct CDR3 sequences, roughly 15% found once; its top ten account for roughly 1.5%. Study findings and constraints: Clones shrinking from day 15 to 85 showed even CD4/CD8 mixes; later expanders tilted CD4+.

This clonotype originated in an adult who had mild COVID-19 (a few samples of this study predate the infection). Cell type and time point are not known. The sequenced material came from PBMCs or a T cell subset sorted from them (not recorded which).

For the CDR3, the DNA is TGTGCCAGCAGTCCGGGACTAGCATATTTGGGCGAGCAGTACTTC. It encodes CASSPGLAYLGEQYF. The chain employs TRBV7-6 and TRBJ2-7; 9 bases are shared with TRBD2. The CDR3 covers 15 residues. Trimming removed 6 bases from V and 6 bases from J; junction bases left unmatched: 12. CDR1 and CDR2 (germline): SGHVS, FNYEAQ.